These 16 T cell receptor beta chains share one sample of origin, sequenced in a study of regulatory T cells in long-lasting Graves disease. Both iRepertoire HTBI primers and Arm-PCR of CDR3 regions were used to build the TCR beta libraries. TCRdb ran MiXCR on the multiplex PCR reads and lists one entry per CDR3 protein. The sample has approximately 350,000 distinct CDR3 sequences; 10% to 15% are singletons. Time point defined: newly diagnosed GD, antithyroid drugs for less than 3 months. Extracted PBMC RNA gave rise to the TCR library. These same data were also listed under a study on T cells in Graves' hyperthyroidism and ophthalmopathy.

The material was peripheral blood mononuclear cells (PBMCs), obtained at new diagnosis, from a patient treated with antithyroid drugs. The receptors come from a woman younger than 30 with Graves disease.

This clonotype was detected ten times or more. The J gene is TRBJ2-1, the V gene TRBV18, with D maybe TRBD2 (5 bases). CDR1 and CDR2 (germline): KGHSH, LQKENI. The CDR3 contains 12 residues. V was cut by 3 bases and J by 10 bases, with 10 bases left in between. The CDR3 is CASSPNRREQFF. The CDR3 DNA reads TGTGCCAGCTCACCCAATCGGAGGGAGCAGTTCTTC.

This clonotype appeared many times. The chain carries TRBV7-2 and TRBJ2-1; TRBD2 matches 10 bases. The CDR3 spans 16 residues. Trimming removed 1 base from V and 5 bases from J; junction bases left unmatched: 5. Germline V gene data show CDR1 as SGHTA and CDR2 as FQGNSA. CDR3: CASSLEGTSVHNEQFF. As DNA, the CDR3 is TGTGCCAGCAGCTTAGAAGGGACTAGCGTTCACAATGAGCAGTTCTTC.

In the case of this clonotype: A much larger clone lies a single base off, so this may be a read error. The chain's CDR3 is CASGQWTGGSNTGELFF. CDR3 DNA: TGTGCCAGCGGTCAGTGGACAGGGGGATCGAACACCGGGGAGCTGTTTTTT. J is TRBJ2-2 and V is TRBV6-2 or TRBV6-3; TRBD1 matches at 10 bases. The length of the CDR3 is 17 residues. CDR1 is MNHEY, CDR2 SVGEGT, per germline. The V gene end was trimmed by 8 bases and the J gene end by 0 bases; junction bases not matched to a gene: 9.

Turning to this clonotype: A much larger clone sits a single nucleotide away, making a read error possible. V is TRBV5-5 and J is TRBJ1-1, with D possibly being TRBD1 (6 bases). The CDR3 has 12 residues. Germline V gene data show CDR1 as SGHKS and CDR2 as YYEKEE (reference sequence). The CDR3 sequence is CANSRTVYEAFF. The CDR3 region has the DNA TGTGCCAACAGCAGGACAGTATATGAAGCTTTCTTT.

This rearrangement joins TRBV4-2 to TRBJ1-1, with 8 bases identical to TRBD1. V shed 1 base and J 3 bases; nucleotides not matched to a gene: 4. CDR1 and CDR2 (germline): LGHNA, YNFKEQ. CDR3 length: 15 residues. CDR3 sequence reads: CASSQVQGAYTEAFF. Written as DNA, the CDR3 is TGTGCCAGCAGCCAAGTCCAGGGGGCGTACACTGAAGCTTTCTTT.

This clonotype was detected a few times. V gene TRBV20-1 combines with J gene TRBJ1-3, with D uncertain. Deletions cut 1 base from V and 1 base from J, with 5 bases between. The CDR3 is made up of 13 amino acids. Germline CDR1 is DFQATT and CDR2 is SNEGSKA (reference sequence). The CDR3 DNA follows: TGCAGTGCTAGAGGGGGATCTGGAAACACCATATATTTT. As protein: CSARGGSGNTIYF.

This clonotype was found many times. The CDR3 region has the DNA TGTGCCAGCAGTTACTCTGGACGGCAAGAGACCCAGTACTTC. This encodes CASSYSGRQETQYF. V and J are TRBV6-2 or TRBV6-3 and TRBJ2-5, with D uncertain. The V gene's germline CDR1 is MNHEY and CDR2 SVGEGT. The CDR3 is 14 amino acids. Trimming cost V 0 bases and J 2 bases, with 7 bases left between them.

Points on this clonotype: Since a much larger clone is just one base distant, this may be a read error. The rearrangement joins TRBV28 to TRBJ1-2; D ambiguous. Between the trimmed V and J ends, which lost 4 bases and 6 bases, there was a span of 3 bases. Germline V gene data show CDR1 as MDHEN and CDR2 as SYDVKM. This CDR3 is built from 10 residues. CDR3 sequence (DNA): TGTGCCAGCAGTTCTAATGGCTACACCTTC. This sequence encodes CASSSNGYTF.

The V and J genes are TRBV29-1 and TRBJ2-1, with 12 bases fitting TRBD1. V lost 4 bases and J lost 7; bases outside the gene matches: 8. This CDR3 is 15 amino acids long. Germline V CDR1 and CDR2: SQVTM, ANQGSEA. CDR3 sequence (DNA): TGCAGCGTTGGGGGATGGGGACAGGGGGCAAATGAGCAGTTCTTC. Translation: CSVGGWGQGANEQFF.

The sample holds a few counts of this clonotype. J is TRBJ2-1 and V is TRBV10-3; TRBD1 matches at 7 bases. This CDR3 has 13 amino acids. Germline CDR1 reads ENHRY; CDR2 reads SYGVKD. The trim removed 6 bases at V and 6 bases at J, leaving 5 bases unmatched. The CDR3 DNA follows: TGTGCCATCAGGGAAGGGACAGCCAATGAGCAGTTCTTC. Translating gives CAIREGTANEQFF.

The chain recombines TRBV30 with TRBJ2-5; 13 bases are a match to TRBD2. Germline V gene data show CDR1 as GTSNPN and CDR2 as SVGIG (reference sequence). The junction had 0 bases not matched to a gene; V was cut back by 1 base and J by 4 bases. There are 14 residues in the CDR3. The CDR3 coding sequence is TGTGCCTGGAGTGGGACTAGCGGGGGAGAGACCCAGTACTTC. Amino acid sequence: CAWSGTSGGETQYF.

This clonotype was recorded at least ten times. CDR3 coding DNA: TGTGCCAGCAGTGCCTTTACGGGACAGGGTAATTGGGGCGGACCTGAAGCTTTCTTT. Translation: CASSAFTGQGNWGGPEAFF. V and J are TRBV27 and TRBJ1-1; TRBD1 aligns across 9 bases. CDR3 length: 19 amino acids. Unmatched junction bases numbered 22, after V lost 5 bases and J lost 6 bases. Per germline, CDR1 MNHEY and CDR2 SMNVEV (reference sequence).

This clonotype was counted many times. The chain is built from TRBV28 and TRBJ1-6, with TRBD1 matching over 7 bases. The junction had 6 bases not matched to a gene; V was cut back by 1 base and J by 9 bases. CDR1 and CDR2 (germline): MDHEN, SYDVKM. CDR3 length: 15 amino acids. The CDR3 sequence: CASSLSDRPGSPLHF. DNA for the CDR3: TGTGCCAGCAGTTTATCGGACAGGCCTGGTTCACCCCTCCACTTT.

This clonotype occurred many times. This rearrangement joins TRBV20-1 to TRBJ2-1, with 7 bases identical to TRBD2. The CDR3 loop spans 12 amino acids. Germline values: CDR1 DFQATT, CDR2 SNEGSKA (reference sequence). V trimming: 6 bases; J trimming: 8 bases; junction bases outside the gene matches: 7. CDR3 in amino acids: CSAVGGWDEQFF. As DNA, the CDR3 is TGCAGTGCCGTGGGGGGGTGGGATGAGCAGTTCTTC.

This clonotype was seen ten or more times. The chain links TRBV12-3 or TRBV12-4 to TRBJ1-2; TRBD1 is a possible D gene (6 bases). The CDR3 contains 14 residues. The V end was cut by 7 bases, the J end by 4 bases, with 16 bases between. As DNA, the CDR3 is TGTGCCAGCAACAAGGGGGACACCGCCTATGGCTACACCTTC. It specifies CASNKGDTAYGYTF.

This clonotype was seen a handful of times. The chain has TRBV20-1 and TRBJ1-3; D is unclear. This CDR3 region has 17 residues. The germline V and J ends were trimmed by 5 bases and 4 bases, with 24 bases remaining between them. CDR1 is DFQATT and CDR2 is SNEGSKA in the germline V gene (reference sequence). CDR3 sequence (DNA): TGCAGTGCTCAATCAGTTGTAGGGTCGCATGGCGGAAACACCATATATTTT. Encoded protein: CSAQSVVGSHGGNTIYF.